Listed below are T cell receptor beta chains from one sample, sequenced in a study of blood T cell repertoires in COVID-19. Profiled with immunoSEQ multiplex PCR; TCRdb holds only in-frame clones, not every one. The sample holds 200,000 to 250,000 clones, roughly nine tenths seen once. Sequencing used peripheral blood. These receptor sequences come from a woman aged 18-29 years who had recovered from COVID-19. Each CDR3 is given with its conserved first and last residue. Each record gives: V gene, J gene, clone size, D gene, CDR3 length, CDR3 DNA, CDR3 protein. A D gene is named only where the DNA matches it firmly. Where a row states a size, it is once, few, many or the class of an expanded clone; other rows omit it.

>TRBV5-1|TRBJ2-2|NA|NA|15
TGCGCCAGCAGCTTGGTCGCGGTGGGCACCGGGGAGCTGTTTTTT
CASSLVAVGTGELFF
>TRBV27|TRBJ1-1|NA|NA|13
TGTGCCAGCAGTTGGGGCAGGGACACTGAAGCTTTCTTT
CASSWGRDTEAFF
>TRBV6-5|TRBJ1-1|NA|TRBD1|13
TGTGCCAGCAGTTACGGGACAGGGACTGAAGCTTTCTTT
CASSYGTGTEAFF
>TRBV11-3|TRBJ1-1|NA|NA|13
TGTGCCAGCAGTAGACAGCTGAACACTGAAGCTTTCTTT
CASSRQLNTEAFF
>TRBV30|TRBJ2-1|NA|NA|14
TGTGCCTGGAGTGTACTAGGAGGTTACAATGAGCAGTTCTTC
CAWSVLGGYNEQFF
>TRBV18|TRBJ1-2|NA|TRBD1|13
TGTGCCAGCCGGACAACAGGGGAGGTTGGCTACACCTTC
CASRTTGEVGYTF
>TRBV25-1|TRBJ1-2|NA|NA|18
TGTGCCAGCAGTCCCGTGAGGGCCGCAACTCAACCTAACTATGGCTACACCTTC
CASSPVRAATQPNYGYTF
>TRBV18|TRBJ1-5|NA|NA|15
TGTGCCAGCTCACCTTCTAGCGGGGGTAATCAGCCCCAGCATTTT
CASSPSSGGNQPQHF
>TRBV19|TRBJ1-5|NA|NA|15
TGTGCCAGTAGTGACTCCGGGGGGCGGTATCAGCCCCAGCATTTT
CASSDSGGRYQPQHF
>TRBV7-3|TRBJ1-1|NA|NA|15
TGTGCCAGCAGCTCGACTCCAGGGTCTGGGACTGAAGCTTTCTTT
CASSSTPGSGTEAFF
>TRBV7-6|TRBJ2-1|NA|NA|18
TGTGCCAGCAGCTTCAATCGGGCTAGCACCCACTCCTACAATGAGCAGTTCTTC
CASSFNRASTHSYNEQFF
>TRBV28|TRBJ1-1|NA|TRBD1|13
TGTGCCAGCAGGGATTCAGGGGGCGCTGAAGCTTTCTTT
CASRDSGGAEAFF
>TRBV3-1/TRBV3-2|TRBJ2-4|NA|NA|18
TGTGCCAGCAGCCAAGTCCCTAGTAGCAGACTAGCCAAAAACATTCAGTACTTC
CASSQVPSSRLAKNIQYF
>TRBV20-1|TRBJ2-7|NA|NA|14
TGCAGTGCTAGTCGGCGACAGTCCTCCTACGAGCAGTACTTC
CSASRRQSSYEQYF
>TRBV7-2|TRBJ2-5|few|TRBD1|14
TGTGCCAGCAGCCTAGGGACAGGGGGAAAGACCCAGTACTTC
CASSLGTGGKTQYF
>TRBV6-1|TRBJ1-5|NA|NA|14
TGTGCCAGCAGTGATGGCGGGACCAATCAGCCCCAGCATTTT
CASSDGGTNQPQHF
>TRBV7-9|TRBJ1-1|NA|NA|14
TGTGCCAGCAGCTTAATCATGGCACACACTGAAGCTTTCTTT
CASSLIMAHTEAFF
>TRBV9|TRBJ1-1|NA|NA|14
TGTGCCAGCAGCGTAGCTGGCAGAAACACTGAAGCTTTCTTT
CASSVAGRNTEAFF